The 20 T cell receptor beta chains reported below all come from one sample, sequenced in a study of control samples from healthy donors and cancer patients. Here immunoSEQ multiplex PCR was the method, and the copy in TCRdb shows in-frame clones only, minus some. This table has 130,000 or so clones, 91% appearing once. The sequenced material came from blood. These receptors all come from a man between 18 and 29 years old in good health.

The J gene is TRBJ1-4, the V gene TRBV18; 8 bases are shared with TRBD1. Germline loops: CDR1 KGHSH, CDR2 LQKENI. Losses at the gene ends were 6 bases for V and 0 bases for J; bases not matched to a gene: 6. The CDR3 is 16 residues long. The CDR3 is CASSPDRAATNEKLFF. CDR3 DNA sequence: TGTGCCAGCTCGCCGGACAGGGCCGCAACTAATGAAAAACTGTTTTTT.

The chain uses TRBV7-9 and TRBJ1-2; D call uncertain. Germline lookup yields CDR1 SEHNR and CDR2 FQNEAQ (reference sequence). The V and J ends lost 1 base and 11 bases respectively, with 11 bases between them. This CDR3 contains 12 residues. The CDR3 protein is CASSLEPGWYTF. The DNA of the CDR3 is TGTGCCAGCAGCTTAGAGCCGGGTTGGTACACCTTC.

The J gene is TRBJ1-1, the V gene TRBV2; maybe TRBD1 (5 bases). Germline V CDR1 and CDR2: SNHLY, FYNNEI. The CDR3 loop spans 13 amino acids. Trimming pared 11 bases from V and 1 base from J, leaving 14 bases between. CDR3 in amino acids: CAGTPERNTEAFF. The CDR3 DNA reads as TGTGCCGGGACTCCGGAACGGAACACTGAAGCTTTCTTT.

The gene calls are TRBV12-3 or TRBV12-4 and TRBJ2-1, with D perhaps TRBD2 (6 bases). Trimming took off 7 bases at V and 8 bases at J, with 12 bases between the two ends. The CDR3 sequence is 12 residues long. This chain's CDR3 is CASKTSSDEQFF. CDR3 bases: TGTGCCAGCAAAACTAGCTCAGATGAGCAGTTCTTC.

This chain connects TRBV6-5 to TRBJ2-1, with D tentatively TRBD2 (7 bases). The germline gives CDR1 MNHEY, CDR2 SVGAGI. This CDR3 region has 15 residues. V dropped 2 bases and J dropped 5 bases, with 13 bases sitting between them. The CDR3 DNA is TGTGCCAGCAGTTACGTCGGGGGGCGGAACAATGAGCAGTTCTTC. Protein sequence: CASSYVGGRNNEQFF.

The chain combines TRBV9 with TRBJ2-1; the D is unclear. The CDR3 runs 14 residues. The germline V gene has CDR1 SGDLS and CDR2 YYNGEE. V dropped 4 bases and J dropped 5 bases, with 13 bases sitting between them. The CDR3 DNA reads as TGTGCCAGCAGCCTAACCGGGCCCCACAATGAGCAGTTCTTC. Protein product: CASSLTGPHNEQFF.

The chain uses TRBV5-1 and TRBJ2-2, with D perhaps being TRBD1 or TRBD2 (6 bases each). The germline gives CDR1 SGHRS, CDR2 YFSETQ. The CDR3 length is 14 residues. Between the trimmed V and J ends, which lost 7 bases and 6 bases, there was a span of 16 bases. The CDR3, as DNA: TGCGCCAGCCTGTCGGGGGCTGCCCCCGGGGAGCTGTTTTTT. As protein: CASLSGAAPGELFF.

This rearrangement joins TRBV28 to TRBJ1-6; TRBD1 aligns across 9 bases. The ends lost 9 bases at V and 8 bases at J; junction bases unmatched: 5. The CDR3 loop spans 13 amino acids. CDR1 is MDHEN, CDR2 SYDVKM, per germline. The CDR3 reads CASGTGLDSPLHF. The CDR3, as DNA: TGTGCCAGTGGGACAGGGCTCGATTCACCCCTCCACTTT. Filled out from reference TRBV28 and TRBJ1-6, the complete variable domain reads DVKVTQSSRYLVKRTGEKVFLECVQDMDHENMFWYRQDPGLGLRLIYFSYDVKMKEKGDIPEGYSVSREKKERFSLILESASTNQTSMYLCASGTGLDSPLHFGNGTRLTVT.

The rearrangement links TRBV6-5 to TRBJ1-2, with 7 bases fitting TRBD1. This CDR3 comprises 15 residues. From germline, CDR1 is MNHEY and CDR2 SVGAGI. V dropped 2 bases and J dropped 6; count of bases not matched to a gene: 9. The CDR3 sequence is CASSYIDRVIDGYTF. As DNA, the CDR3 is TGTGCCAGCAGTTACATCGACAGGGTAATAGATGGCTACACCTTC.

The chain employs TRBV15 and TRBJ1-2; 8 bases align to TRBD1. This CDR3 spans 13 amino acids. V lost 8 bases and J lost 7; bases outside the gene matches: 9. The germline V gene has CDR1 LNHNV and CDR2 YYDKDF (reference sequence). The CDR3 spells CATGSRTGSGYTF. CDR3 nucleotides: TGTGCCACCGGGTCTAGGACAGGGAGTGGCTACACCTTC.

The CDR3 nucleotides are TGTGCCAGCAGCGTCCTAGCGGGGGGGCGGGAGACCCAGTACTTC. Its protein is CASSVLAGGRETQYF. The rearrangement uses TRBV7-9 and TRBJ2-5; 12 positions agree with TRBD2. V trimming: 5 bases; J trimming: 5 bases; junction bases outside the gene matches: 6. This CDR3 has 15 residues. From germline, CDR1 is SEHNR and CDR2 FQNEAQ (reference sequence).

CDR3 bases: TGTGCCATCAGTGAGTCCGGACAGGGAAACTATGGCTACACCTTC. The encoded protein is CAISESGQGNYGYTF. The chain couples TRBV10-3 to TRBJ1-2, with 8 bases that match TRBD1. This CDR3 has 15 amino acids. The J segment lost 2 bases and the V segment lost 0 bases, leaving 2 bases of the junction unmatched. CDR1 is ENHRY, CDR2 SYGVKD, per germline.

The rearrangement uses TRBV25-1 and TRBJ2-6, with 8 nucleotides matching TRBD1. Germline values: CDR1 MGHDK, CDR2 SYGVNS. This CDR3 has 15 residues. After removal of 2 bases from V and 15 bases from J, the junction contained 12 bases not matched to a gene. The CDR3 DNA reads TGTGCCAGCAGTGAACTTGGGACAGGTTTTGCTCACCTGACTTTC. Translated, it gives CASSELGTGFAHLTF.

The rearrangement joins TRBV7-2 to TRBJ1-5, with TRBD1 as a possible D gene (5 bases). Trimming took off 5 bases at V and 7 bases at J, with 21 bases between the two ends. The CDR3 runs 16 residues. Germline values: CDR1 SGHTA, CDR2 FQGNSA. CDR3 protein: CASSPGWGGDGQPQHF. CDR3 DNA: TGTGCCAGCAGCCCCGGCTGGGGGGGGGATGGACAGCCCCAGCATTTT.

This chain joins TRBV27 and TRBJ1-2, with D perhaps matching TRBD1 (6 bases). The germline V and J ends were trimmed by 5 bases and 7 bases, with 26 bases remaining between them. The germline V gene has CDR1 MNHEY and CDR2 SMNVEV (reference sequence). The CDR3 is 17 residues long. CDR3 in amino acids: CASSATYETGPIVGYTF. The CDR3, as DNA: TGTGCCAGCAGTGCGACCTACGAGACAGGACCCATTGTTGGCTACACCTTC.

A note on this clone: Being one base from a much bigger clone, this may be a read error. The J gene is TRBJ1-2, the V gene TRBV7-2; D call uncertain. The CDR3 length is 12 residues. The V and J ends lost 1 base and 5 bases respectively, with 5 bases between them. The germline CDR1 and CDR2 sequences are SGHTA and FQGNSA. CDR3 region: CASSLGGYGYTF. In DNA, the CDR3 is TGTGCCAGCAGCTTAGGAGGTTATGGCTACACCTTC.

The genes are TRBV29-1 and TRBJ1-2; D not certain. V dropped 6 bases and J dropped 0 bases, with 11 bases sitting between them. This CDR3 is built from 13 residues. Germline loops: CDR1 SQVTM, CDR2 ANQGSEA. The CDR3 region is CSVGSLANYGYTF. CDR3 DNA: TGCAGCGTCGGCAGCTTAGCTAACTATGGCTACACCTTC.

J is TRBJ2-2 and V is TRBV5-5; TRBD2 matches at 8 bases. V shed 3 bases and J 2 bases; nucleotides not matched to a gene: 6. The germline gives CDR1 SGHKS, CDR2 YYEKEE (reference sequence). The CDR3 contains 16 residues. CDR3 bases: TGTGCCAGCAGCTATTCAGCGGGGGCCAACACCGGGGAGCTGTTTTTT. Its translation: CASSYSAGANTGELFF.

The chain carries TRBV29-1 and TRBJ1-2, with D hard to call. The CDR3 is made up of 12 amino acids. Trimming took 2 bases from V and 4 from J, leaving 8 bases between them. Germline loops: CDR1 SQVTM, CDR2 ANQGSEA. The CDR3 DNA reads as TGCAGCGTTGAAACCGGGTTCTATGGCTACACCTTC. Its protein is CSVETGFYGYTF.

This chain uses TRBV20-1 with TRBJ2-5; D not resolved. Per the germline V gene, CDR1 is DFQATT and CDR2 is SNEGSKA (reference sequence). The CDR3 is 11 amino acids. V lost 2 bases and J 5 bases, leaving 6 bases between the germline ends. The CDR3 sequence is CSARPGETQYF. In nucleotides, the CDR3 is TGCAGTGCTAGACCGGGTGAGACCCAGTACTTC.